The clone carrying this T cell receptor (beta chain) was seen at least ten times. Its antigen remains unidentified. Each diagnosis was grounded in clinical symptoms, serum thyroxine and TRAb, thyroid ultrasound, and orbital computed tomography. This record comes from a study of T cells in Graves' hyperthyroidism and ophthalmopathy. General study results and limits: In the analysis, a 13 V-J model separated ophthalmopathy from stable hyperthyroidism.

Trimming left V 3 bases short and J 7 bases short, with 12 bases between. The CDR3 loop spans 13 amino acids. Germline V gives CDR1 SGHNT, CDR2 YENEEA. Amplified TCR beta CDR3 regions came from RNA transcripts. Carried out on the TCR CDR3, a first-round RT-PCR used the HTBI primer set. Using its own MiXCR run on the multiplex PCR reads, TCRdb lists one record per CDR3 protein. Of hundreds of thousands of distinct CDR3 sequences detected, 38% appear once; the ten largest clones hold approximately 8.7%. Sequencing was carried out using blood. The chain joins TRBV11-3 to TRBJ1-1, with D unclear. The TCR sequence derives from a man between 18 and 29 years old with Graves' hyperthyroidism. CDR3 protein: CASSLGQVGEAFF. CDR3 coding DNA: TGTGCCAGCAGCTTGGGCCAGGTGGGTGAAGCTTTCTTT.